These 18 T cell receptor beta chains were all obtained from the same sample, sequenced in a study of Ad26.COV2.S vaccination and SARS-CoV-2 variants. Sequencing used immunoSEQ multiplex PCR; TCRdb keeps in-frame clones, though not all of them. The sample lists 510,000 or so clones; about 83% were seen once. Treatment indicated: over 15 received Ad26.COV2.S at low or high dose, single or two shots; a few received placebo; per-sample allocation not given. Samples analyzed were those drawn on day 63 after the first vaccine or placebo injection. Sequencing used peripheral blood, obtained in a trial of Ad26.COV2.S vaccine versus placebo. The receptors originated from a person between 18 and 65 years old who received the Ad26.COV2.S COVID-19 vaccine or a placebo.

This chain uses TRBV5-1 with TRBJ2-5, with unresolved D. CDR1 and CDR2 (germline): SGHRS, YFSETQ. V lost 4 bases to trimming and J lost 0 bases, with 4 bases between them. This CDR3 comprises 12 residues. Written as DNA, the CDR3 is TGCGCCAGCAGCCCGTACCAAGAGACCCAGTACTTC. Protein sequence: CASSPYQETQYF.

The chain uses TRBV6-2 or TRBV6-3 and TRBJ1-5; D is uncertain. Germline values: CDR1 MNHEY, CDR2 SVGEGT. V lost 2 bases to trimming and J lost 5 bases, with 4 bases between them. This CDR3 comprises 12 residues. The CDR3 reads CASSYRDQPQHF. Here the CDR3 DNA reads TGTGCCAGCAGTTACAGGGATCAGCCCCAGCATTTT.

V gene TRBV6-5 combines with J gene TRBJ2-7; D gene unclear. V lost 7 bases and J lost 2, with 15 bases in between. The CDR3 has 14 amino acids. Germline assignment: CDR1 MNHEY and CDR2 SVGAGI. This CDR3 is CASMAGVRTYEQYF. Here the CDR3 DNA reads TGTGCCAGCATGGCCGGTGTGAGGACCTACGAGCAGTACTTC.

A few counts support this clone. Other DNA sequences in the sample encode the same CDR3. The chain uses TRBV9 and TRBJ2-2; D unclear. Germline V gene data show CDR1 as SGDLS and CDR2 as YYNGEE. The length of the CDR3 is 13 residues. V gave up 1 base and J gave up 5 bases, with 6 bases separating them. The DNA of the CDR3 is TGTGCCAGCAGCGTAAGTGGTACCGGGGAGCTGTTTTTT. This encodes CASSVSGTGELFF.

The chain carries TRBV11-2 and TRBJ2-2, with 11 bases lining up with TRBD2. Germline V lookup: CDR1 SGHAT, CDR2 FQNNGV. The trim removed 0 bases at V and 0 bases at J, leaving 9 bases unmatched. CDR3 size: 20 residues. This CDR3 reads CASSLEARLAGGANTGELFF. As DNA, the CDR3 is TGTGCCAGCAGCTTAGAAGCTCGTCTAGCGGGAGGAGCGAACACCGGGGAGCTGTTTTTT.

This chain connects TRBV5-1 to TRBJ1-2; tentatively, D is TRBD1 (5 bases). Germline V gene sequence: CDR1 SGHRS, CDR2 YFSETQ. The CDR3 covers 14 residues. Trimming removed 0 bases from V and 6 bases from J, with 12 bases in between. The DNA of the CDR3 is TGCGCCAGCAGCTTGGGATTCCAGGGCCATGGCTACACCTTC. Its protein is CASSLGFQGHGYTF.

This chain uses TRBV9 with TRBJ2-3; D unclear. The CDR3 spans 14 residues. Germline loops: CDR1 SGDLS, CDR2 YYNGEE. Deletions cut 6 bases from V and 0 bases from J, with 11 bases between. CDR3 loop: CASTSGESTDTQYF. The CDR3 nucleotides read TGTGCCAGCACCTCAGGTGAGAGCACAGATACGCAGTATTTT.

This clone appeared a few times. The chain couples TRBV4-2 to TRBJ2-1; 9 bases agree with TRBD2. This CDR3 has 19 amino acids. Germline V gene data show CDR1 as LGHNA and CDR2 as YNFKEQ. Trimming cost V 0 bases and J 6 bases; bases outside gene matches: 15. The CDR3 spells CASSQDSLLPREGRNEQFF. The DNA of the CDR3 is TGTGCCAGCAGCCAAGATTCTCTCCTCCCGCGGGAGGGCCGCAATGAGCAGTTCTTC.

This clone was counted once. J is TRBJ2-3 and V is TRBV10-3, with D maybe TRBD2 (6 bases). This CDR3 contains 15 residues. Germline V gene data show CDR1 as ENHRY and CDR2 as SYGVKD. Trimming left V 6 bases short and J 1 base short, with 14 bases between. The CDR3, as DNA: TGTGCCATCAGCTCACGGGAGAGGGGCACAGATACGCAGTATTTT. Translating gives CAISSRERGTDTQYF.

CDR3 amino acids: CAISPKTGGNTGELFF. CDR3 coding DNA: TGTGCCATCAGCCCCAAGACAGGAGGGAACACCGGGGAGCTGTTTTTT. The chain has TRBV10-3 and TRBJ2-2; a weak D match, TRBD1 (6 bases). In germline, CDR1 is ENHRY, CDR2 SYGVKD. With 6 bases removed from V and 1 base from J, the gap between germline ends came to 15 bases. The CDR3 is 16 amino acids.

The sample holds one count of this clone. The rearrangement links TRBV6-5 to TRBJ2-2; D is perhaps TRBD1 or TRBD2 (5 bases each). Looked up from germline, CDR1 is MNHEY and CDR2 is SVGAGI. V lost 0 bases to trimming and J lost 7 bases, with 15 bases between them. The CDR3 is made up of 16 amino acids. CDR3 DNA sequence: TGTGCCAGCAGTTACTCGAAATGGGGGTACGGCGGGGAGCTGTTTTTT. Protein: CASSYSKWGYGGELFF.

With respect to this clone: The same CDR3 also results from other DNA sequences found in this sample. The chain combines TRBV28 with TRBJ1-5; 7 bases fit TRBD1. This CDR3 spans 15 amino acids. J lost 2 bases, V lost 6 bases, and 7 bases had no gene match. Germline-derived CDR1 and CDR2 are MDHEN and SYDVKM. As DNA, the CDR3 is TGTGCCAGCAGCCTCAGGGACAGTCGCAATCAGCCCCAGCATTTT. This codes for CASSLRDSRNQPQHF.

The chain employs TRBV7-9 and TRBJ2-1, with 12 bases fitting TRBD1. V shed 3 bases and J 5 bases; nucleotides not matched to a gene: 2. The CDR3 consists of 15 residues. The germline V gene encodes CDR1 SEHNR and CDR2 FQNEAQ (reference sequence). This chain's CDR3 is CASSLGQGAHNEQFF. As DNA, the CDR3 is TGTGCCAGCAGCTTGGGACAGGGGGCTCACAATGAGCAGTTCTTC. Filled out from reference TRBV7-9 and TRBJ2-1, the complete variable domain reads DTGVSQNPRHKITKRGQNVTFRCDPISEHNRLYWYRQTLGQGPEFLTYFQNEAQLEKSRLLSDRFSAERPKGSFSTLEIQRTEQGDSAMYLCASSLGQGAHNEQFFGPGTRLTVL.

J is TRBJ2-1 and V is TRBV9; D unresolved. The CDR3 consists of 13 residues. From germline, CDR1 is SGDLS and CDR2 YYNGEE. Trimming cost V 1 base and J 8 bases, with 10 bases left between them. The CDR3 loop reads CASSVLNGDEQFF. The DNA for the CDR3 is TGTGCCAGCAGCGTACTAAATGGCGATGAGCAGTTCTTC.

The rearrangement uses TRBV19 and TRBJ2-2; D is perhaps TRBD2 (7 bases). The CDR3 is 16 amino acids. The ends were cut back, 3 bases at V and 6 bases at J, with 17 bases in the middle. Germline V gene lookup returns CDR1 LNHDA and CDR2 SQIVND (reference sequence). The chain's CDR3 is CASSILGGGIAGELFF. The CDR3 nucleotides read TGTGCCAGTAGTATCCTGGGAGGGGGAATCGCCGGGGAGCTGTTTTTT.

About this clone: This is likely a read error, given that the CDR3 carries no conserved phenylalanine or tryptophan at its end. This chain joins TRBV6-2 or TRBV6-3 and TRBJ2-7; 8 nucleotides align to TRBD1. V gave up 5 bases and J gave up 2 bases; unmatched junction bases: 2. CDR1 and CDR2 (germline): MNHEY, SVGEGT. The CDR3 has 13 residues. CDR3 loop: CASSRTGTYEQYL. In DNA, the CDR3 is TGTGCCAGCAGTAGGACAGGGACCTACGAGCAGTACCTC.

As DNA, the CDR3 is TGTGCCAGCAGTGAGGGAACAGGGGGCTTGTATGAGCAGTTCTTC. This gives the protein CASSEGTGGLYEQFF. The chain carries TRBV6-1 and TRBJ2-1; TRBD1 matches at 9 bases. V shed 3 bases and J 8 bases; nucleotides not matched to a gene: 8. CDR1 and CDR2 from the germline V gene are MNHNS and SASEGT. This CDR3 is built from 15 residues.

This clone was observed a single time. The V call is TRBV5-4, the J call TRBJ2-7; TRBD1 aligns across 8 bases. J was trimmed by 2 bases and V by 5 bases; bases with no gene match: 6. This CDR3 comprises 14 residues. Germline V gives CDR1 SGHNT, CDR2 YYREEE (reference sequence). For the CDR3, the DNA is TGTGCCAGCAGGATCCAGGGGGCCACCTACGAGCAGTACTTC. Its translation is CASRIQGATYEQYF.